This T cell receptor (beta chain) was profiled in a study of identical twins. Findings of the study overall: The study based its conclusions on cross-sectional statistical analysis and did not follow the same donors. Low generation-probability sequences were in excess among twin-shared out-of-frame alpha sequences. Out-of-frame beta sequences exhibited a weaker degree of excess twin sharing.

TCRdb re-called the 5' RACE reads with MiXCR, one entry per CDR3 protein. The top ten hold roughly 13% of the sample, which has roughly 720,000 distinct CDR3 sequences, over 15% seen once. As concerns this clonotype: The antigen remains unidentified.

CDR1 is ENHRY and CDR2 is SYGVKD in the germline V gene. The CDR3 loop spans 14 amino acids. V trimming: 5 bases; J trimming: 4 bases; junction bases outside the gene matches: 5. These data also formed part of another study, on T cells expressing NK-cell markers. Per that paper: The CD3+CD56-NKG2C+ fraction of four donors was likewise dominated by these clonotypes.

The specimen sequenced was PBMCs. This receptor was obtained from a woman in her late teens or twenties in good health. This rearrangement joins TRBV10-3 to TRBJ2-3; TRBD2 aligns across 8 bases. CDR3 sequence reads: CAISTGTRADTQYF. CDR3 coding DNA: TGTGCCATCAGTACCGGGACTAGGGCAGATACGCAGTATTTT.